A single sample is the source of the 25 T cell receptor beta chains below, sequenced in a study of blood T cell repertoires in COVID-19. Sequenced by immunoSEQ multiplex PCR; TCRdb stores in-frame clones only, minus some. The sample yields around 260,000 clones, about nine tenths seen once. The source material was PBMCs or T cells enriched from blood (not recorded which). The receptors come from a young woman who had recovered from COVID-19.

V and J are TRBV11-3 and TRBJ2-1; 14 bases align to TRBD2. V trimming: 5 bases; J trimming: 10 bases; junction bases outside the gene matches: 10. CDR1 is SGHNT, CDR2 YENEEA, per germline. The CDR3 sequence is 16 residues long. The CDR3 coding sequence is TGTGCCAGCAGCCGACCGGGACTAGCGGGAGTCGGCGAGCAGTTCTTC. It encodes CASSRPGLAGVGEQFF.

This chain's CDR3 is CASSQSGSGYIQYF. The CDR3 region has the DNA TGTGCCAGCAGCCAGAGCGGGAGCGGATACATTCAGTACTTC. This chain joins TRBV3-1 (or the pseudogene TRBV3-2) and TRBJ2-4, with 8 bases identical to TRBD2. The CDR3 contains 14 residues. Germline CDR1 reads LGHDT; CDR2 reads YNNKEL (reference sequence). After removal of 3 bases from V and 8 bases from J, the junction contained 6 bases not matched to a gene.

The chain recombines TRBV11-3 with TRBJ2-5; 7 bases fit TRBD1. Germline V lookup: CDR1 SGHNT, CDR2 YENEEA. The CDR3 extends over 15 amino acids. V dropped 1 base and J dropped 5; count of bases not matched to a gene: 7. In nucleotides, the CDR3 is TGTGCCAGCAGCTTAGGTCAGGGGGAACGCGAGACCCAGTACTTC. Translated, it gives CASSLGQGERETQYF.

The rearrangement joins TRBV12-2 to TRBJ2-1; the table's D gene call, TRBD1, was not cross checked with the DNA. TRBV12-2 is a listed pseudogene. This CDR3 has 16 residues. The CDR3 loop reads CASRFRQGDPIHEQFF. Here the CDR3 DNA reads TGTGCAAGTCGCTTCCGACAGGGGGATCCAATTCATGAGCAGTTCTTC.

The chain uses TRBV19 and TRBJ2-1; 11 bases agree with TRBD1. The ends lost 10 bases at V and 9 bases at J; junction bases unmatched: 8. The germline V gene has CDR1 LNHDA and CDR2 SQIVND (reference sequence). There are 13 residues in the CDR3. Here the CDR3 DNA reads TGTGCCACCCGGGACAGGGGGTTTGGTGAGCAGTTCTTC. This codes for CATRDRGFGEQFF. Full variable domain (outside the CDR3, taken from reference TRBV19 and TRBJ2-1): DGGITQSPKYLFRKEGQNVTLSCEQNLNHDAMYWYRQDPGQGLRLIYYSQIVNDFQKGDIAEGYSVSREKKESFPLTVTSAQKNPTAFYLCATRDRGFGEQFFGPGTRLTVL.

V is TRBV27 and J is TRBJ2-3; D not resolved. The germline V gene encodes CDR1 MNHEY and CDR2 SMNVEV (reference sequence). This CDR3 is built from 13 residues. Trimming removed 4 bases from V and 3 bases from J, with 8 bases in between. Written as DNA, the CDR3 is TGTGCCAGCAGTTCCCCCCTGACAGATACGCAGTATTTT. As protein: CASSSPLTDTQYF.

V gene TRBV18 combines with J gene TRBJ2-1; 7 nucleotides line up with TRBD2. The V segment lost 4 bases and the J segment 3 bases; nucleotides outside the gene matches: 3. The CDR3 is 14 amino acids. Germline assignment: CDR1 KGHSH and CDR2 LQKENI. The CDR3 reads CASSRDYNYNEQFF. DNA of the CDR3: TGTGCCAGCTCACGGGACTACAACTACAATGAGCAGTTCTTC.

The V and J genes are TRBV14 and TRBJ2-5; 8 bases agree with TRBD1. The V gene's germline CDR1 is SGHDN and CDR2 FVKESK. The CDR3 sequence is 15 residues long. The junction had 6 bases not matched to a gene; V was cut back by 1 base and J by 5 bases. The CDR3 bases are TGTGCCAGCAGCCAAGTCGTGGGACAGGCGGAGACCCAGTACTTC. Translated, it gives CASSQVVGQAETQYF.

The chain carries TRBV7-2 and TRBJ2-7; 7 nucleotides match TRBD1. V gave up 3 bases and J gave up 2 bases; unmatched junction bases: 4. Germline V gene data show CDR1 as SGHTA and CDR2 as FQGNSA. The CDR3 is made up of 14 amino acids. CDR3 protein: CASSFGQDTYEQYF. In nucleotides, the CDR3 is TGTGCCAGCAGCTTCGGACAGGATACCTACGAGCAGTACTTC.

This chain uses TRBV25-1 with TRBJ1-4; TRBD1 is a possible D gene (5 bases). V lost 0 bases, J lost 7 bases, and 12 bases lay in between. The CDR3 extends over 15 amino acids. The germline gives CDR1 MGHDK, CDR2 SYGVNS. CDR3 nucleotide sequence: TGTGCCAGCAGTGAATACGGGGGTACGAGTGAAAAACTGTTTTTT. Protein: CASSEYGGTSEKLFF.

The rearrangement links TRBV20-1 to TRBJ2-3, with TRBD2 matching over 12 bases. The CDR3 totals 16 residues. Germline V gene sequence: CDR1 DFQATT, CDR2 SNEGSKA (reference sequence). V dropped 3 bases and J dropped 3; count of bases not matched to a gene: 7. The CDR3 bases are TGCAGTGCTAGTTACCGGACTAGCGGGACAACAGATACGCAGTATTTT. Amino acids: CSASYRTSGTTDTQYF.

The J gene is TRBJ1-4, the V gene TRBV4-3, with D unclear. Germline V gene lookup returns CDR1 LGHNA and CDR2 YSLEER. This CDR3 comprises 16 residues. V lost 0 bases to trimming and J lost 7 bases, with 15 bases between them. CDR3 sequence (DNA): TGCGCCAGCAGCCAAGAGAGGGCAGGAAGGACTGAAAAACTGTTTTTT. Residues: CASSQERAGRTEKLFF.

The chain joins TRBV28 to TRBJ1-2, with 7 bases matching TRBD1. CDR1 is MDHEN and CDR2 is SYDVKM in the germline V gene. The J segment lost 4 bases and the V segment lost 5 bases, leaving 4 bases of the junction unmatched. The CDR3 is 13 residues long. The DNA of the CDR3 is TGTGCCAGCAGTCCGGGACAGATCTATGGCTACACCTTC. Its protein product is CASSPGQIYGYTF.

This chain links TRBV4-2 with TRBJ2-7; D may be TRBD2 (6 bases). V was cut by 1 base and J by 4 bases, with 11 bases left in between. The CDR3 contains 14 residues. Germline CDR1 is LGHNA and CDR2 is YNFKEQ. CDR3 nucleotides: TGTGCCAGCAGCCAAGGTAGGAGCGGGTACGAGCAGTACTTC. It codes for CASSQGRSGYEQYF.

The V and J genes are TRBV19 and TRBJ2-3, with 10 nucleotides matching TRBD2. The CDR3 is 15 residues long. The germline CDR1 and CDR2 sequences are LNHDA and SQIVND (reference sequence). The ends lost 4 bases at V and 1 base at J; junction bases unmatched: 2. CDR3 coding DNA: TGTGCCAGTAGTACCGGGACTAGCGGCACAGATACGCAGTATTTT. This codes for CASSTGTSGTDTQYF.

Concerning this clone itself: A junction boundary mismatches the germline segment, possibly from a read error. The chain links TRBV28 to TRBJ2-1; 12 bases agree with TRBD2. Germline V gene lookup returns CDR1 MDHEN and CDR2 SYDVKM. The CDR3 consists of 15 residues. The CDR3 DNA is TGTGCCAGCAGTTCGGGACTAGCGGGCCCAGTTTACATACTCTTC. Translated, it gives CASSSGLAGPVYILF.

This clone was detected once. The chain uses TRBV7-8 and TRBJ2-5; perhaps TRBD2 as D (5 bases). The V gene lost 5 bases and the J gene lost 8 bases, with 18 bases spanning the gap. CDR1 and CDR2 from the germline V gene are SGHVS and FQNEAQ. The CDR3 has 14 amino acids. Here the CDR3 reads CASSRWAGIITQYF. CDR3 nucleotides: TGTGCCAGCAGCCGTTGGGCCGGGATAATTACCCAGTACTTC. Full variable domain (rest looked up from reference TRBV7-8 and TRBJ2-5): GAGVSQSPRYKVAKRGQDVALRCDPISGHVSLFWYQQALGQGPEFLTYFQNEAQLDKSGLPSDRFFAERPEGSVSTLKIQRTQQEDSAVYLCASSRWAGIITQYFGPGTRLLVL.

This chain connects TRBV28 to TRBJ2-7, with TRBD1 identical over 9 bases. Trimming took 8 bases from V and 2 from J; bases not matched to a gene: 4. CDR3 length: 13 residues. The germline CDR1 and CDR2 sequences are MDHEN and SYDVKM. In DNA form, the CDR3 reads TGTGCCAGCCTTAACAGGGGGCCCTACGAGCAGTACTTC. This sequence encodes CASLNRGPYEQYF.

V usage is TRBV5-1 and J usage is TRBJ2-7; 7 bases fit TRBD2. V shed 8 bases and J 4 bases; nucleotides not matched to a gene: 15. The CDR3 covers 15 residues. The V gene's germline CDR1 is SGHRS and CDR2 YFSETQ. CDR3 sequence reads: CASTVVAGVMYEQYF. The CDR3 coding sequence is TGCGCCAGTACCGTGGTGGCGGGAGTAATGTACGAGCAGTACTTC.

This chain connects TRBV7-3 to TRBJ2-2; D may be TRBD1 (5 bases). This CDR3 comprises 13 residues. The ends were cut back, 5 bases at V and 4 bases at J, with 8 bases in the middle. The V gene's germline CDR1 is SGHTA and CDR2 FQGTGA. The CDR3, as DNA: TGTGCCAGCAGCCCCCAGGGCACCGGGGAGCTGTTTTTT. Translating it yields CASSPQGTGELFF.

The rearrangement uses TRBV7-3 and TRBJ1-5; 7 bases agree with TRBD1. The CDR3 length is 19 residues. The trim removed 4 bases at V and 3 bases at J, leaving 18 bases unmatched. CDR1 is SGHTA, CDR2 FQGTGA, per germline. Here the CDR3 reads CASSSTTGLDTYINQPQHF. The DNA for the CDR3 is TGTGCCAGCAGCTCAACGACAGGGTTAGACACTTATATCAATCAGCCCCAGCATTTT.

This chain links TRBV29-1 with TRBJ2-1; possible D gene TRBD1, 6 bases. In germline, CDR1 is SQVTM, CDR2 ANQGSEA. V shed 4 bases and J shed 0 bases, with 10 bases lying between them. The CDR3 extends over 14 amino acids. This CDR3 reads CSVGYRDSYNEQFF. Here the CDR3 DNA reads TGCAGCGTTGGTTACAGGGACTCCTACAATGAGCAGTTCTTC.

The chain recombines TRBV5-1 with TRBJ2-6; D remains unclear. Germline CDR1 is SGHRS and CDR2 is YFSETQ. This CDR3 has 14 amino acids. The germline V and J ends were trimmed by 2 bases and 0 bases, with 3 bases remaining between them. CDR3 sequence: CASSFNSGANVLTF. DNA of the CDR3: TGCGCCAGCAGCTTCAACTCTGGGGCCAACGTCCTGACTTTC.

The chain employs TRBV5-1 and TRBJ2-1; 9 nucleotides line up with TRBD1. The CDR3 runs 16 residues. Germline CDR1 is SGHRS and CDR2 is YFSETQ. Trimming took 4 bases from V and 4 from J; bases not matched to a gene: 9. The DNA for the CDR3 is TGCGCCAGCAGCAGTACGACAGGGGGTTTTTACAATGAGCAGTTCTTC. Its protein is CASSSTTGGFYNEQFF.

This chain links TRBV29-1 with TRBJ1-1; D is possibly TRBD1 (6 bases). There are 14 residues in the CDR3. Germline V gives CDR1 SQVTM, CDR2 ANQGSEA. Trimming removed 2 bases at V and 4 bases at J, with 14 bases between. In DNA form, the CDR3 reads TGCAGCGTTGAAACGTTGGCAGGGGTCACTGAAGCTTTCTTT. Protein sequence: CSVETLAGVTEAFF.